This T cell receptor beta chain came from a study of blood T cell repertoires in COVID-19. Per germline, CDR1 SGHRS and CDR2 YFSETQ. V trimming: 6 bases; J trimming: 1 base; junction bases outside the gene matches: 7. This CDR3 spans 14 amino acids. Authors' processing steps: Estimated nucleated cell counts came from reference gene primer amplification. Sequenced by immunoSEQ multiplex PCR; TCRdb stores in-frame clones only, minus some. Clonal size and the V and J genes are those of that table, whereas D and trimming came from the DNA. This sample has tens of thousands of clones, with roughly 74% found just once.

The receptor comes from a human donor in a cohort sampled during active COVID-19. J is TRBJ2-7 and V is TRBV5-1; 7 positions match TRBD1. Sequenced input: peripheral blood. The CDR3 region is CASTPGQLSYEQYF. The CDR3 bases are TGCGCCAGCACCCCGGGACAGCTTTCCTACGAGCAGTACTTC.